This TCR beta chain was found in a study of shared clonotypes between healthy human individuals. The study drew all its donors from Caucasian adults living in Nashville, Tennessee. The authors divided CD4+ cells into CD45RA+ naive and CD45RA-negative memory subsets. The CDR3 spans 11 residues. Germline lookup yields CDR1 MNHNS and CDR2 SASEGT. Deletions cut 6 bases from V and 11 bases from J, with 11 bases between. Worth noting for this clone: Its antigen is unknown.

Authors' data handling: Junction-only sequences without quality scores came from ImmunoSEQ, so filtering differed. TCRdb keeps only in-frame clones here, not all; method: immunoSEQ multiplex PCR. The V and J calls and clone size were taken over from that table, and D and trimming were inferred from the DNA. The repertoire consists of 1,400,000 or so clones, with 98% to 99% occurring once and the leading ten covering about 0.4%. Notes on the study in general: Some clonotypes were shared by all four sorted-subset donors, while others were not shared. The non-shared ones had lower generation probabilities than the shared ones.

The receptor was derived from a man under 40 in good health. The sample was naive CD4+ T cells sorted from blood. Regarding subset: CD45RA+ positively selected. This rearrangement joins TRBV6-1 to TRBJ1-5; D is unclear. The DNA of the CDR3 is TGTGCCAGCAGGGATTATAGGGCCCAGCATTTT. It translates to CASRDYRAQHF.